These 11 T cell receptor beta chains were all obtained from the same sample, sequenced in a study of blood T cell repertoires in COVID-19. Clones were sequenced by immunoSEQ multiplex PCR, and TCRdb holds only the in-frame ones, with some missing. The data contain a few hundred thousand clones, approximately 84% of them singletons. Sequenced input: peripheral blood. These receptors came from a man aged 45-60 years with acute or convalescent COVID-19.

This clone is a singleton in its sample. This chain links TRBV5-5 with TRBJ2-7; the D is unclear. CDR1 and CDR2 (germline): SGHKS, YYEKEE (reference sequence). The CDR3 sequence is 15 residues long. Trimming cost V 4 bases and J 3 bases, with 17 bases left between them. Written as DNA, the CDR3 is TGTGCCAGCAGCCCGGGTCCGAAGCTGAACTACGAGCAGTACTTC. It encodes CASSPGPKLNYEQYF. The full variable domain, with the rest looked up from reference TRBV5-5 and TRBJ2-7, is DAGVTQSPTHLIKTRGQQVTLRCSPISGHKSVSWYQQVLGQGPQFIFQYYEKEERGRGNFPDRFSARQFPNYSSELNVNALLLGDSALYLCASSPGPKLNYEQYFGPGTRLTVT.

The rearrangement links TRBV11-1 to TRBJ2-3; the D gene is possibly TRBD2 (5 bases). The CDR3 is 15 amino acids. In germline, CDR1 is SGHAT, CDR2 FQDESV (reference sequence). Trimming cost V 1 base and J 7 bases, with 15 bases left between them. The CDR3 loop reads CASSLGSTGVNTQYF. CDR3 bases: TGTGCCAGCAGCTTAGGGTCTACCGGGGTCAATACGCAGTATTTT.

This chain joins TRBV5-1 and TRBJ1-5, with a tentative D call TRBD1 (5 bases). There are 16 residues in the CDR3. Germline assignment: CDR1 SGHRS and CDR2 YFSETQ. V lost 0 bases to trimming and J lost 3 bases, with 13 bases between them. The DNA for the CDR3 is TGCGCCAGCAGCTTGGGGCCGACAGACACCAATCAGCCCCAGCATTTT. Encoded protein: CASSLGPTDTNQPQHF.

This chain connects TRBV27 to TRBJ2-7, with unresolved D. Trimming took 3 bases from V and 3 from J, leaving 12 bases between them. In germline, CDR1 is MNHEY, CDR2 SMNVEV (reference sequence). CDR3 length: 14 amino acids. This CDR3 is CASSFLRIGYEQYF. The CDR3 DNA reads TGTGCCAGCAGTTTTCTACGAATCGGCTACGAGCAGTACTTC.

The rearrangement joins TRBV29-1 to TRBJ1-2; D gene ambiguous. V was pared by 3 bases and J by 0 bases, with 8 bases between. The CDR3 totals 13 residues. The V gene's germline CDR1 is SQVTM and CDR2 ANQGSEA. CDR3 loop: CSVDTGTNYGYTF. The CDR3 DNA reads as TGCAGCGTTGATACCGGGACTAACTATGGCTACACCTTC.

V is TRBV18 and J is TRBJ2-2, with 11 bases matching TRBD2. The CDR3 consists of 17 residues. In germline, CDR1 is KGHSH, CDR2 LQKENI. The V gene end was trimmed by 3 bases and the J gene end by 2 bases; junction bases not matched to a gene: 5. Written as DNA, the CDR3 is TGTGCCAGCTCACCGACTAGCGGGGCCTTCAACACCGGGGAGCTGTTTTTT. Its translation: CASSPTSGAFNTGELFF. The variable domain in full, with the rest retrieved from reference TRBV18 and TRBJ2-2, is NAGVMQNPRHLVRRRGQEARLRCSPMKGHSHVYWYRQLPEEGLKFMVYLQKENIIDESGMPKERFSAEFPKEGPSILRIQQVVRGDSAAYFCASSPTSGAFNTGELFFGEGSRLTVL.

This chain links TRBV23-1 with TRBJ2-7; a possible D gene is TRBD2 (6 bases). TRBV23-1 belongs to the ORF category, with a function that is uncertain. The CDR3 totals 16 residues. V shed 2 bases and J shed 0 bases, with 14 bases lying between them. The CDR3 DNA follows: TGCGCCAGCAGTCAAGCGGGGCTAACCCGCTCCTACGAGCAGTACTTC. It specifies CASSQAGLTRSYEQYF.

The chain has TRBV11-1 and TRBJ2-3; a weak D match, TRBD2 (7 bases). This CDR3 is 16 amino acids long. CDR1 is SGHAT, CDR2 FQDESV, per germline (reference sequence). Trimming took off 4 bases at V and 2 bases at J, with 16 bases between the two ends. CDR3 amino acids: CASSYWTAGATDTQYF. The CDR3 DNA is TGTGCCAGCAGCTACTGGACGGCGGGGGCCACAGATACGCAGTATTTT.

In this sample, this clone turned up once. V and J are TRBV19 and TRBJ1-4; TRBD1 matches 9 bases. The CDR3 is 16 residues long. Germline V gives CDR1 LNHDA, CDR2 SQIVND (reference sequence). The V segment lost 6 bases and the J segment 5 bases; nucleotides outside the gene matches: 10. The CDR3 DNA sequence: TGTGCCAGTAGGGCACCGGGACAGGGCGCAAATGAAAAACTGTTTTTT. Protein: CASRAPGQGANEKLFF. Filled out from reference TRBV19 and TRBJ1-4, the complete variable domain reads DGGITQSPKYLFRKEGQNVTLSCEQNLNHDAMYWYRQDPGQGLRLIYYSQIVNDFQKGDIAEGYSVSREKKESFPLTVTSAQKNPTAFYLCASRAPGQGANEKLFFGSGTQLSVL.

This rearrangement joins TRBV7-2 to TRBJ1-5; TRBD1 agrees at 7 bases. Germline-derived CDR1 and CDR2 are SGHTA and FQGNSA. The CDR3 runs to 15 residues. The V segment lost 7 bases and the J segment 6 bases; nucleotides outside the gene matches: 12. This CDR3 reads CASNQIQGGGQPQHF. CDR3 nucleotides: TGTGCCAGCAACCAAATTCAGGGGGGAGGTCAGCCCCAGCATTTT.

V gene TRBV27 combines with J gene TRBJ1-2; a possible D gene is TRBD1 (5 bases). Germline assignment: CDR1 MNHEY and CDR2 SMNVEV (reference sequence). CDR3 length: 15 residues. Trimming removed 3 bases at V and 4 bases at J, with 15 bases between. CDR3 sequence: CASSLGQDTLYGYTF. The CDR3 bases are TGTGCCAGCAGTTTGGGCCAGGACACCCTCTATGGCTACACCTTC.